These T cell receptor beta chains were read from a single sample in a study of blood T cells in healthy people across ages. TCRdb redid the calling of the 5' RACE reads with MiXCR, one entry per CDR3 protein. The data contain fewer than 2,000,000 distinct CDR3 sequences, about 31% of them singletons. The sequenced sample was blood. These receptors all stem from a woman between 25 and 40 years old in good health. The CDR3 runs from the conserved cysteine through the conserved F or W. D genes are given only for firm matches. Not every row has a clone size; where given, it reads once, few, many or a size class.

TRBV7-2	TRBJ1-2	.	many	CASTPGYGYTF	TGTGCCAGCACCCCAGGCTATGGCTACACCTTC
TRBV12-3/TRBV12-4	TRBJ1-2	.	.	CASSPDGGLWGYTF	TGTGCCAGCAGTCCCGATGGAGGTCTCTGGGGCTACACCTTC
TRBV10-3	TRBJ2-5	.	few	CAISDDGTSPETQYF	TGTGCCATCAGTGATGATGGTACTAGCCCGGAGACCCAGTACTTC
TRBV29-1	TRBJ2-1	.	many	CSADSYNEQFF	TGCAGCGCTGACTCTTACAATGAGCAGTTCTTC
TRBV10-3	TRBJ2-5	.	.	CATGLAETGRQETQYF	TGTGCCACCGGGCTGGCCGAGACAGGCCGGCAAGAGACCCAGTACTTC
TRBV6-1	TRBJ2-7	TRBD2	few	CAGSGREAYEQYF	TGTGCCGGCAGTGGCCGGGAGGCCTACGAGCAGTACTTC
TRBV28	TRBJ2-2	.	.	CAVEIGELFF	TGTGCCGTCGAGATCGGGGAGCTGTTTTTT
TRBV18	TRBJ2-7	.	.	CASSPYLGGTERHEQYF	TGTGCCAGCTCACCATATCTCGGGGGGACAGAAAGGCACGAGCAGTACTTC
TRBV6-5	TRBJ1-5	TRBD1	.	CASSQGGFGQPQHF	TGTGCCAGCAGTCAAGGGGGCTTTGGGCAGCCCCAGCATTTT
TRBV12-3/TRBV12-4	TRBJ2-5	.	.	CASTRELAGGTQYF	TGTGCCAGCACCCGGGAGCTAGCCGGGGGGACCCAGTACTTC
TRBV20-1	TRBJ1-1	.	once	CSAPGHMNTEAFF	TGCAGTGCCCCAGGGCATATGAACACTGAAGCTTTCTTT
TRBV7-2	TRBJ2-1	TRBD2	few	CASSRGGGRRNEQFF	TGTGCCAGCAGCCGCGGCGGGGGGCGCAGGAATGAGCAGTTCTTC
TRBV11-1	TRBJ2-1	TRBD2	few	CASSLSGLAGFLNEQFF	TGTGCCAGCAGCTTATCAGGACTAGCGGGGTTTCTTAATGAGCAGTTCTTC
TRBV7-2	TRBJ2-7	TRBD1	few	CASSLGQGKGEQYF	TGTGCCAGCAGCTTAGGACAGGGAAAAGGCGAGCAGTACTTC
TRBV25-1	TRBJ1-4	.	.	CASRSGGLREKLFF	TGTGCCAGCCGGTCGGGGGGACTCCGTGAAAAACTGTTTTTT
TRBV10-3	TRBJ2-3	.	few	CAIKGTSSTDTQYF	TGTGCCATCAAGGGAACCTCTAGCACAGATACGCAGTATTTT
TRBV20-1	TRBJ2-5	.	few	CSHLGETQYF	TGCAGTCATTTAGGGGAGACCCAGTACTTC
TRBV5-5	TRBJ2-5	TRBD2	.	CASSPGGLAGPQETRYF	TGTGCCAGCAGCCCGGGCGGGCTAGCGGGCCCCCAAGAGACCCGGTACTTC
TRBV20-1	TRBJ2-5	.	many	CSAQRIDSQETQYF	TGCAGTGCTCAGCGTATCGACTCCCAAGAGACCCAGTACTTC
TRBV3-1	TRBJ1-1	.	few	CASSQNLGGTEAFF	TGTGCCAGCAGCCAAAACCTGGGTGGCACTGAAGCTTTCTTT
TRBV25-1	TRBJ2-3	.	.	CASSESVTDTQYF	TGTGCCAGCAGTGAATCGGTCACAGATACGCAGTATTTT
TRBV20-1	TRBJ1-2	.	few	CSARAYYGYTF	TGCAGTGCTAGAGCTTACTATGGCTACACCTTC
TRBV4-2	TRBJ2-6	.	few	CASSRTPGVGANVLTF	TGTGCCAGCAGCCGGACGCCAGGGGTTGGGGCCAACGTCCTGACTTTC
TRBV29-1	TRBJ1-1	.	once	CSVAPLRTDTEAFF	TGCAGCGTTGCCCCGCTTCGTACCGACACTGAAGCTTTCTTT
TRBV20-1	TRBJ2-1	.	few	CSAIRDGGRDEQFF	TGCAGTGCTATCCGGGACGGAGGACGCGATGAGCAGTTCTTC
TRBV5-6	TRBJ1-4	.	.	CASSLGRINEKLFF	TGTGCCAGCAGCCTCGGACGGATTAATGAAAAACTGTTTTTT
TRBV7-2	TRBJ2-7	TRBD1	.	CASSRGLGAPYEQYF	TGTGCCAGCAGCAGGGGGCTAGGCGCCCCCTACGAGCAGTACTTC
TRBV10-3	TRBJ2-3	TRBD2	few	CAISGNTFQRDNTDTQYF	TGTGCCATCAGTGGAAATACCTTCCAGCGGGATAACACAGATACGCAGTATTTT
TRBV2	TRBJ2-7	.	.	CASRQQEAPTYEQYF	TGTGCCAGCAGGCAACAGGAGGCCCCGACCTACGAGCAGTACTTC
TRBV20-1	TRBJ1-1	.	.	CSARVDPNTEAFF	TGCAGTGCTAGAGTGGACCCGAACACTGAAGCTTTCTTT
TRBV6-1	TRBJ2-2	.	.	CASSLGVSNTGELFF	TGTGCCAGCAGCTTAGGGGTCTCGAACACCGGGGAGCTGTTTTTT
TRBV9	TRBJ2-3	TRBD2	.	CASSSSRTSGFTDTQYF	TGTGCCAGCAGCTCATCCCGGACTAGCGGGTTCACAGATACGCAGTATTTT
TRBV7-2	TRBJ2-3	TRBD2	many	CASSLQTSGGADTQYF	TGTGCCAGCAGCCTCCAGACTAGCGGGGGGGCAGATACGCAGTATTTT
TRBV11-2	TRBJ2-1	TRBD2	many	CASSSPGLAGGLEQFF	TGTGCCAGCAGCTCCCCGGGACTAGCGGGAGGACTTGAGCAGTTCTTC
TRBV21-1	TRBJ2-5	.	.	CASSDTVVEKETQYF	TGTGCCAGCAGCGACACGGTAGTTGAAAAAGAGACCCAGTACTTC
TRBV28	TRBJ2-3	.	.	CASSLPPLTDTQYF	TGTGCCAGCAGCCTCCCGCCCCTCACAGATACGCAGTATTTT
TRBV4-1	TRBJ1-2	.	few	CASSQDIGGYGYTF	TGCGCCAGCAGCCAAGATATAGGGGGCTATGGCTACACCTTC
TRBV16	TRBJ2-7	.	.	CASSQWGRGEQYF	TGTGCCAGCAGCCAATGGGGACGGGGCGAGCAGTACTTC
TRBV6-1	TRBJ1-2	.	.	CASSEEMGRDGYTF	TGTGCCAGCAGTGAAGAGATGGGGCGGGATGGCTACACCTTC
TRBV29-1	TRBJ2-7	TRBD2	.	CSVVGREAPYEQYF	TGCAGCGTTGTCGGTCGGGAGGCACCCTACGAGCAGTACTTC
TRBV28	TRBJ2-5	TRBD2	.	CASRQRGGEETQYF	TGTGCCAGCAGACAGCGCGGGGGGGAAGAGACCCAGTACTTC
TRBV7-8	TRBJ2-1	.	few	CASSLGLIGHKQGGYNEQFF	TGTGCCAGCAGCCTGGGCCTCATAGGACACAAACAAGGGGGGTACAATGAGCAGTTCTTC
TRBV29-1	TRBJ2-3	.	few	CSVEGGGSTDTQYF	TGCAGCGTTGAGGGGGGAGGTTCCACAGATACGCAGTATTTT
TRBV7-9	TRBJ2-3	TRBD2	many	CASSLGLAGKTDTQYF	TGTGCCAGCAGCTTAGGACTAGCGGGGAAAACAGATACGCAGTATTTT
TRBV6-5	TRBJ1-2	TRBD1	.	CASSYSVGRTGGYGYTF	TGTGCCAGCAGTTACTCCGTCGGGAGGACAGGGGGCTATGGCTACACCTTC
TRBV2	TRBJ2-3	.	.	CASIGLFTDTQYF	TGTGCCAGCATCGGGCTATTCACAGATACGCAGTATTTT
TRBV7-8	TRBJ2-7	TRBD1	.	CASSELDRGSYEQYF	TGTGCCAGCAGCGAGTTGGACAGGGGATCGTACGAGCAGTACTTC
TRBV11-1	TRBJ2-1	.	few	CASSRMVGGPSPYNEQFF	TGTGCCAGCAGCCGGATGGTCGGAGGGCCGTCTCCCTACAATGAGCAGTTCTTC
TRBV6-5	TRBJ2-7	TRBD2	.	CASSLTPAGGNEQYF	TGTGCCAGCAGTCTCACACCCGCGGGAGGGAACGAGCAGTACTTC